This TCR beta chain was profiled in a study of breast tumors, draining lymph nodes, adjacent tissues. In its sample, this clonotype was seen many times. Its cognate antigen is unknown. The CDR3 length is 14 residues. The V and J ends lost 4 bases and 4 bases respectively, with 13 bases between them. General study results and limits: Tumor TCR diversity was below lymph nodes but above nontumor tissue. Findings are consistent with lymph node origin and intratumoral expansion of most tumor T cells.

TCRdb reprocessed the multiplex PCR reads with MiXCR, giving one entry per CDR3 protein. Of some 150,000 distinct CDR3 sequences listed, about 33% are singletons. Axillary draining lymph nodes of breast cancer patients supplied the node samples. The gene calls are TRBV12-3 or TRBV12-4 and TRBJ1-1; D call uncertain. The clonotype originates from a female donor with breast cancer. Some clones in this sample may be carry-over from other donors' samples. Sequencing was performed on axillary lymph node tissue. This CDR3 is CASSSGRLLTEAFF. CDR3 DNA: TGTGCCAGCAGTTCTGGGCGGCTGCTCACTGAAGCTTTCTTT.